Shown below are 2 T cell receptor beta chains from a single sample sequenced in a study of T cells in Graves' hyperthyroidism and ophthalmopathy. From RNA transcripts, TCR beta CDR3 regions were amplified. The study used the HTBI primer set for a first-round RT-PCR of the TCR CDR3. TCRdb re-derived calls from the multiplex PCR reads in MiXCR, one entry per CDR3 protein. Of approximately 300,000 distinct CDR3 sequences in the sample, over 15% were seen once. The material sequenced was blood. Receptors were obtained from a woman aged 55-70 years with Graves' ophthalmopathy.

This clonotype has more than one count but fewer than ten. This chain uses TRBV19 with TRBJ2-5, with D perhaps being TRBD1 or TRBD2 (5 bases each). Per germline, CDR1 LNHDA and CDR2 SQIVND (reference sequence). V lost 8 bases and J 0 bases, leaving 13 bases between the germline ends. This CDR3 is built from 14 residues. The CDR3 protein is CASSGPQYQETQYF. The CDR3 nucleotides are TGTGCCAGTTCGGGACCCCAGTACCAAGAGACCCAGTACTTC.

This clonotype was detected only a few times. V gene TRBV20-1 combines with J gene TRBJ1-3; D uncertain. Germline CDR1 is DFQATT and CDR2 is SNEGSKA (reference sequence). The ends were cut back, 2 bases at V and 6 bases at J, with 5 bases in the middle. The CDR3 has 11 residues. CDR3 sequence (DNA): TGCAGTGCTAGAAAGGAAAACACCATATATTTT. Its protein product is CSARKENTIYF.